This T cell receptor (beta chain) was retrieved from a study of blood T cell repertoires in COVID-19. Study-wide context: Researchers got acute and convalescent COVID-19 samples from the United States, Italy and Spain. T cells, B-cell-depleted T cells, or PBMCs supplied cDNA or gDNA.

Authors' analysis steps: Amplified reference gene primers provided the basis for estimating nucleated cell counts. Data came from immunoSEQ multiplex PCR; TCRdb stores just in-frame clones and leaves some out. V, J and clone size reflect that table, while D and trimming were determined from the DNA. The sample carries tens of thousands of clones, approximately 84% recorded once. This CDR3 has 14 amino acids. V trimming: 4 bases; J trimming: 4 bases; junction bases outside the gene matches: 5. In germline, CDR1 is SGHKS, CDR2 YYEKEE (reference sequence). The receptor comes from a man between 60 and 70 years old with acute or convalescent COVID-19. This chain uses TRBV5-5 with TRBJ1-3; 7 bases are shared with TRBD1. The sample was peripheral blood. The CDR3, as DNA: TGTGCCAGCAGCCCCTGGACAGGCGGAAACACCATATATTTT. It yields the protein CASSPWTGGNTIYF. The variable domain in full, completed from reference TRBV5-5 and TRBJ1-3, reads DAGVTQSPTHLIKTRGQQVTLRCSPISGHKSVSWYQQVLGQGPQFIFQYYEKEERGRGNFPDRFSARQFPNYSSELNVNALLLGDSALYLCASSPWTGGNTIYFGEGSWLTVV.